The 5 T cell receptor beta chains below come from one sample, sequenced in a study of blood T cell repertoires in COVID-19. The assay was immunoSEQ multiplex PCR, and TCRdb's table has in-frame clones only and misses some. The table shows about 50,000 clones, with 85% occurring only once. Sequencing was performed on peripheral blood. The origin of the receptors is a human donor in a cohort sampled during active COVID-19.

V usage is TRBV3-1 (or the pseudogene TRBV3-2) and J usage is TRBJ1-3; D is unresolved. The CDR3 runs to 13 residues. Looked up from germline, CDR1 is LGHDT and CDR2 is YNNKEL (reference sequence). Deletions cut 1 base from V and 5 bases from J, with 6 bases between. CDR3 sequence reads: CASSQGRRNTIYF. As DNA, the CDR3 is TGTGCCAGCAGCCAAGGGAGGCGAAACACCATATATTTT.

This clone has only a few counts. The V gene is TRBV27, the J gene TRBJ2-3; tentatively, D is TRBD2 (5 bases). The germline V and J ends were trimmed by 0 bases and 1 base, with 5 bases remaining between them. CDR3 length: 14 amino acids. Germline V gives CDR1 MNHEY, CDR2 SMNVEV (reference sequence). The CDR3 bases are TGTGCCAGCAGTTTATCAGCGGGCACAGATACGCAGTATTTT. Its protein is CASSLSAGTDTQYF.

This chain uses TRBV28 with TRBJ1-4; D call uncertain. With 6 bases removed from V and 8 bases from J, the gap between germline ends came to 16 bases. This CDR3 contains 14 residues. Per germline, CDR1 MDHEN and CDR2 SYDVKM. CDR3 nucleotides: TGTGCCAGCAGCCGCCTTGTGACGAGGGAAAAACTGTTTTTT. The encoded protein is CASSRLVTREKLFF.

This clone was counted ten times or more. The rearrangement joins TRBV5-1 to TRBJ2-7; perhaps TRBD2 as D (6 bases). V lost 3 bases to trimming and J lost 2 bases, with 9 bases between them. This CDR3 is 13 amino acids long. In germline, CDR1 is SGHRS, CDR2 YFSETQ. The CDR3 DNA follows: TGCGCCAGCAGCTCCGGCGGGACCTACGAGCAGTACTTC. Translated, it gives CASSSGGTYEQYF.

In this sample, this clone turned up once. The chain combines TRBV7-9 with TRBJ2-3; D possibly corresponds to TRBD1 (5 bases). Trimming stripped 5 bases from V and 0 bases from J, with 12 bases between. This CDR3 contains 15 residues. CDR1 is SEHNR, CDR2 FQNEAQ, per germline (reference sequence). CDR3 bases: TGTGCCAGCAGCCGGAACCCAGGGAGCACAGATACGCAGTATTTT. This codes for CASSRNPGSTDTQYF.